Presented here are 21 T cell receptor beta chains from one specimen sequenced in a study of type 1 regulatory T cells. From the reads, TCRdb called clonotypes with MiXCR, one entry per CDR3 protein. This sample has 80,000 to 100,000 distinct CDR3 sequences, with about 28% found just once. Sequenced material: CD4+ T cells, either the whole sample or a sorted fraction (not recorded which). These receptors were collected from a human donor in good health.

The chain's CDR3 is CASSLGDSYEQYF. For the CDR3, the DNA is TGTGCCAGCAGCCTGGGTGACTCCTACGAGCAGTACTTC. V and J are TRBV7-9 and TRBJ2-7; D gene uncertain. From germline, CDR1 is SEHNR and CDR2 FQNEAQ (reference sequence). The length of the CDR3 is 13 residues. The V gene lost 5 bases and the J gene lost 0 bases, with 8 bases spanning the gap. Using reference TRBV7-9 and TRBJ2-7 for the parts outside the CDR3, the full variable domain is DTGVSQNPRHKITKRGQNVTFRCDPISEHNRLYWYRQTLGQGPEFLTYFQNEAQLEKSRLLSDRFSAERPKGSFSTLEIQRTEQGDSAMYLCASSLGDSYEQYFGPGTRLTVT.

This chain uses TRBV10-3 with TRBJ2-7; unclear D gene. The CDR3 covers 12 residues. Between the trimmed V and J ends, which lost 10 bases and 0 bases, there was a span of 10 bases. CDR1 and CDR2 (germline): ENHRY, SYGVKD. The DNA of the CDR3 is TGTGCCACCTCCCGGAGCTCCTACGAGCAGTACTTC. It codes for CATSRSSYEQYF.

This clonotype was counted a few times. The CDR3 coding sequence is TGCAGTGCTCCCCGTTCAGCAAAGGAGACCCAGTACTTC. Its protein is CSAPRSAKETQYF. The chain is built from TRBV20-1 and TRBJ2-5, with no clear D. V shed 5 bases and J shed 5 bases, with 15 bases lying between them. Germline values: CDR1 DFQATT, CDR2 SNEGSKA (reference sequence). The CDR3 has 13 residues.

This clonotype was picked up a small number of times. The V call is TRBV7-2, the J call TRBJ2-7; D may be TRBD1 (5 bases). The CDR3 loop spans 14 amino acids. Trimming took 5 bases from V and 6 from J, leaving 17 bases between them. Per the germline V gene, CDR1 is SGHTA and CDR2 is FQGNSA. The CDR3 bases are TGTGCCAGCAGCCAGGACAATGGTAGGAGCGAGCAGTACTTC. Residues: CASSQDNGRSEQYF. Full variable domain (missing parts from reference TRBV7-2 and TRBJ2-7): GAGVSQSPSNKVTEKGKDVELRCDPISGHTALYWYRQSLGQGLEFLIYFQGNSAPDKSGLPSDRFSAERTGGSVSTLTIQRTQQEDSAVYLCASSQDNGRSEQYFGPGTRLTVT.

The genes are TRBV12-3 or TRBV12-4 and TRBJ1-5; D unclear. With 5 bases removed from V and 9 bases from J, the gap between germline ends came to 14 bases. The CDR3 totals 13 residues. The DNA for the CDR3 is TGTGCCAGCAGTCGAACAGATAGGCTGCCCCAGCATTTT. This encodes CASSRTDRLPQHF.

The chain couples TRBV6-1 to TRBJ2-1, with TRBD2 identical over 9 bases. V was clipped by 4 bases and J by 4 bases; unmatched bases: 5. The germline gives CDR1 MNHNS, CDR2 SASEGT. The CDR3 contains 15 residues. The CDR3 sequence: CASSVGAGGYNEQFF. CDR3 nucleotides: TGTGCCAGCAGTGTGGGTGCGGGAGGGTACAATGAGCAGTTCTTC.

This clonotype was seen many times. CDR3 sequence (DNA): TGTGCCAGTAGTATCTCTGGCGGGACCTACGAGCAGTACTTC. Encoded protein: CASSISGGTYEQYF. The chain carries TRBV19 and TRBJ2-7; weak D call: TRBD2 (6 bases). The CDR3 length is 14 residues. The germline CDR1 and CDR2 sequences are LNHDA and SQIVND (reference sequence). Trimming stripped 3 bases from V and 2 bases from J, with 11 bases between.

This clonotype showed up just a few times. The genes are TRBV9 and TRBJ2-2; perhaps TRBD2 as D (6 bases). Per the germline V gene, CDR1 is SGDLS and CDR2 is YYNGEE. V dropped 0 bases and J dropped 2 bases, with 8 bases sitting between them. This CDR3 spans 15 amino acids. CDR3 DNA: TGTGCCAGCAGCGTAGCCGGGAGAAACACCGGGGAGCTGTTTTTT. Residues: CASSVAGRNTGELFF.

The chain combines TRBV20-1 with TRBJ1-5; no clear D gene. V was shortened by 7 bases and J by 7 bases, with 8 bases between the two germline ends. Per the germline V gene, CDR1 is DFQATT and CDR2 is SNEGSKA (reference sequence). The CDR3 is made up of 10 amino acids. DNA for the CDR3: TGCAGTGTTGTGCGGCAGCCCCAGCATTTT. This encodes CSVVRQPQHF.

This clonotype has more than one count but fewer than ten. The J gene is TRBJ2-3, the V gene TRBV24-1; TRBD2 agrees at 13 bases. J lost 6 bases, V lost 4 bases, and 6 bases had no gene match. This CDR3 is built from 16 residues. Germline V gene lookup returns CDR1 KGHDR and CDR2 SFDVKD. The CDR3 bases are TGTGCCACCAGTGAGTGGACTAGCGGGAGCCCCGATACGCAGTATTTT. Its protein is CATSEWTSGSPDTQYF.

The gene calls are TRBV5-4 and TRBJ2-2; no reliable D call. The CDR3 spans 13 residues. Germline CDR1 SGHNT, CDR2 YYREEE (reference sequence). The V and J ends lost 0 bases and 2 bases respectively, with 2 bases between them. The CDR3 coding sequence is TGTGCCAGCAGCTTGGTCAACACCGGGGAGCTGTTTTTT. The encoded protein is CASSLVNTGELFF.

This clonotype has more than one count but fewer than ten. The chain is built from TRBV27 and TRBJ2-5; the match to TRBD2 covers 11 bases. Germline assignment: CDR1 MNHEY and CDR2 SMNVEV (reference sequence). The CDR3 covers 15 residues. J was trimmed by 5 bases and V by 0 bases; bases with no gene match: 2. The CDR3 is CASSLSLAGVETQYF. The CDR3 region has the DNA TGTGCCAGCAGTTTATCACTAGCGGGAGTGGAGACCCAGTACTTC.

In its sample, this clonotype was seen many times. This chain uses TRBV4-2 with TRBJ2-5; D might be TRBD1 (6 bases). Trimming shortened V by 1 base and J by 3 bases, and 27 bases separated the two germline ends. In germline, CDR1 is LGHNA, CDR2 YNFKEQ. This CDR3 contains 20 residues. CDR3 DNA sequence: TGTGCCAGCAGCCAAGCGGGACACACTCCCTCCGGTCCGAGAAAAGAGACCCAGTACTTC. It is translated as CASSQAGHTPSGPRKETQYF.

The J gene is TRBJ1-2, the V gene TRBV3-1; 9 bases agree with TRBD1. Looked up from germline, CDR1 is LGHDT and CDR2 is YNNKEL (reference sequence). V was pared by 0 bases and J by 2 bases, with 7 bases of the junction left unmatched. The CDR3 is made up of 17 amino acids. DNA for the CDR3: TGTGCCAGCAGCCAAGATGGGACAGGGTTTCGGAACTATGGCTACACCTTC. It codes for CASSQDGTGFRNYGYTF.

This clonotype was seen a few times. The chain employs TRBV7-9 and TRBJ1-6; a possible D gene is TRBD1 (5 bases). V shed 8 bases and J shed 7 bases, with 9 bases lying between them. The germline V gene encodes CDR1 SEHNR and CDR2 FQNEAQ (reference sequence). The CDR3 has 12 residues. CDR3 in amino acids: CASAQGNSPLHF. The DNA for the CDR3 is TGTGCCAGCGCTCAGGGAAATTCACCCCTCCACTTT.

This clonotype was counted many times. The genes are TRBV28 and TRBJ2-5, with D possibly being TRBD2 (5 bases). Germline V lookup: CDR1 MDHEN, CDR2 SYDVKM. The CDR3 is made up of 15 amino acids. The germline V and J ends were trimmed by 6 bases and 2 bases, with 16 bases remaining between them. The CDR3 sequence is CASRPPLGGQETQYF. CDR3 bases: TGTGCCAGCAGGCCTCCCCTTGGAGGTCAAGAGACCCAGTACTTC. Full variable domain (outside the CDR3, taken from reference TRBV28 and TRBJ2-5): DVKVTQSSRYLVKRTGEKVFLECVQDMDHENMFWYRQDPGLGLRLIYFSYDVKMKEKGDIPEGYSVSREKKERFSLILESASTNQTSMYLCASRPPLGGQETQYFGPGTRLLVL.

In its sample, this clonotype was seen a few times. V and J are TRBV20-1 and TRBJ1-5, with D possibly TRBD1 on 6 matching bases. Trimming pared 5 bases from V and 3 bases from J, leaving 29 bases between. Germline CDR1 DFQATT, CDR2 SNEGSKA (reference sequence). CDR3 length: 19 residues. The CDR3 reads CSAPHFGISDRPINQPQHF. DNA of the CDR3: TGCAGTGCTCCTCACTTCGGAATCTCAGACAGGCCGATCAATCAGCCCCAGCATTTT.

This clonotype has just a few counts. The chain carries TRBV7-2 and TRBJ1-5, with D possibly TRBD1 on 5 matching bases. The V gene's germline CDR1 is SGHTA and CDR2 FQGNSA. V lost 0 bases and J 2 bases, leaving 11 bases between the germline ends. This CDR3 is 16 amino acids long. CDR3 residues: CASSLAGEVGNQPQHF. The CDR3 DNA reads TGTGCCAGCAGCTTAGCGGGGGAGGTTGGCAATCAGCCCCAGCATTTT.

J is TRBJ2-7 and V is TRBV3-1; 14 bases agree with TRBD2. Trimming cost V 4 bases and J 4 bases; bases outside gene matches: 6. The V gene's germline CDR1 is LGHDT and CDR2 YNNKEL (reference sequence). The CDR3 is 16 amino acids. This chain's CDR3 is CASSRPGLAGEYEQYF. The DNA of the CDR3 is TGTGCCAGCAGCCGACCGGGACTAGCGGGAGAATACGAGCAGTACTTC.

CDR3 nucleotide sequence: TGTGCCAGCAGCTTGAGGCGGGCGAACACTGAAGCTTTCTTT. Residues: CASSLRRANTEAFF. V usage is TRBV7-2 and J usage is TRBJ1-1; D is unresolved. V was cut by 3 bases and J by 1 base, with 9 bases left in between. The CDR3 is made up of 14 amino acids. Germline V gene data show CDR1 as SGHTA and CDR2 as FQGNSA. Full variable domain (remainder filled in from reference TRBV7-2 and TRBJ1-1): GAGVSQSPSNKVTEKGKDVELRCDPISGHTALYWYRQSLGQGLEFLIYFQGNSAPDKSGLPSDRFSAERTGGSVSTLTIQRTQQEDSAVYLCASSLRRANTEAFFGQGTRLTVV.

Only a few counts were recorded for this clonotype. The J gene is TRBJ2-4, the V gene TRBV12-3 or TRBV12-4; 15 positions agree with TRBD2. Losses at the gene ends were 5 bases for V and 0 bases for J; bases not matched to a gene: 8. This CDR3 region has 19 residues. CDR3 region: CASSPRGLAGGLAKNIQYF. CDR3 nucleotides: TGTGCCAGCAGTCCTCGGGGACTAGCGGGAGGCTTAGCCAAAAACATTCAGTACTTC.